This record concerns one T cell receptor beta chain sequence. The antigen this receptor binds is unknown. There are no base qualities to consult, and no much larger clone falls within one base. The identical CDR3 is also encoded by other nucleotide sequences in the sample. From the germline V gene, CDR1 is KGHSH and CDR2 is LQKENI. V loses 2 bases of germline sequence and J loses 5 bases, and the interval between the two ends is 6 bases. The CDR3 spans 13 residues, from the cysteine through the phenylalanine. Only the CDR3 region is kept as DNA, spanning 39 bases read in frame from base 1. Healthy HIV-negative adults with no recently reported acute infections or vaccinations were included as donors. Every donor was a Caucasian adult living in Nashville, Tennessee, USA. CD4+ T cells were enriched by magnetic negative selection, after which naive cells were positively selected on CD45RA and the negative fraction was taken as the memory subset. Blood was obtained by leukapheresis, after which PBMCs were separated by Ficoll-Histopaque density gradient centrifugation and cryopreserved in liquid nitrogen vapor phase. Purity and quantity of every magnetically sorted T cell population were checked by analytical flow cytometry. Genomic DNA was isolated from every sorted fraction and measured by UV absorbance on a Nanodrop 2000c.

TCR CDR3 regions were amplified from genomic DNA by multiplex PCR using the deep immunoSEQ assay. For each cell subset, the extracted genomic DNA was distributed evenly across all wells of several immunoSEQ 96-well plates, and each plate served as one replicate. For sorted subsets, around 0.2 ug of genomic DNA, equivalent to 25,000 to 35,000 T cell genomes, went into each replicate PCR. Purified libraries were measured with a Qubit 3.0 fluorometer, size-checked on a Bioanalyzer 2100, and measured again with the KAPA Library Quantification kit. A separate single-read 150-cycle Illumina NextSeq 550 flow cell was used to sequence each immunoSEQ 96-well plate. The study's processing was this. Because only junctional sequences without quality scores were contained in the immunoSEQ output, filtering matching that applied to full-length reads could not be performed. Sequences were annotated with PyIR, a Python wrapper for IgBLAST v1.9, using IMGT germline references to assign V/J genes and CDR3. Reads with weak V/J assignments (E-value above 1e-6), missing CDR3, stop codons, out-of-frame junctions, or ambiguous translated residues were removed. V3J clonotypes were defined as sequences sharing an identical inferred V gene, J gene, and CDR3 amino acid sequence. Percentage overlap between repertoires was calculated by dividing the number of shared unique clonotypes by the size of the smaller repertoire. Richness of each repertoire was evaluated using RTK rarefaction, the Chao1 estimator, and Recon v2.1 estimates of unobserved clonotypes. OLGA was used to compute generation probabilities for all TCRbeta clonotypes that the gDNA method yielded from four donors. TCRdb mirrors the immuneACCESS table, restricted to in-frame sequences. Some clones are absent from its copies; in checked studies, under half trace to an unresolved V gene, and the reason for the others is unknown. The V and J calls and the clone size are those of that table, but D and trimming were determined from the DNA. For this sample the table gives roughly 2.5 million clones, of which 90% to 95% were detected only once. The ten biggest clones cover more than 0.12% of the sample.

These data originate in a study of shared clonotypes between healthy human individuals (dated by TCRdb to the early 2020s). Looking at the study overall: A few men and two women, aged 18 to 49 years, made up the cohort. For each donor, three plates each were used for CD4 naive and CD4 memory, two plates were used for CD8 naive, and one plate was used for CD8 memory. The study deeply sequenced blood TCR repertoires of about 5 healthy adults to estimate repertoire size and the extent of clonotype sharing between individuals. Libraries were prepared and TCR repertoires were sequenced by different laboratories using diverse techniques, in order to increase sequencing depth and limit assay-specific biases. Each donor's leukapheresis produced roughly between roughly 0.9 and 8.9 billion PBMCs. What the authors observed across the whole study: Higher generation probabilities were observed for clonotypes shared by all four sorted-subset donors than for non-shared clonotypes. Sampling was restricted to blood, and TCR repertoires in tissue are likely to differ from TCR repertoires in blood. Because the study included only a small number of donors, the genetic and exposure-history diversity represented was limited. Naive subsets generally had larger estimated clonotype richness than memory subsets. Incomplete sequencing was indicated by rarefaction of sorted-subset datasets, despite the large sequencing depth. Across a handful of donors, about 4.5% of naive CD4, approximately 3.6% of naive CD8, 2% to 2.5% of memory CD4, and approximately 0.4% of memory CD8 clonotypes were shared. Pairwise subsampling led to the expectation that sequencing depth would affect the degree of clonotype sharing among donors.

The receptor chain draws on TRBV18 and TRBJ2-2, with the D gene uncertain. The sequence came from a man in his late teens or twenties in good health. Sequenced sample: naive CD4+ T cells sorted from blood. What this sample's cell subset or site label stands for: CD45RA+ positively selected. The CDR3 has the sequence CASSPTATGELFF. Read as DNA, the sequence is TGTGCCAGCTCACCAACAGCAACCGGGGAGCTGTTTTTT. Supplemented by the reference TRBV18 and TRBJ2-2 proteins around the CDR3, the complete variable domain is NAGVMQNPRHLVRRRGQEARLRCSPMKGHSHVYWYRQLPEEGLKFMVYLQKENIIDESGMPKERFSAEFPKEGPSILRIQQVVRGDSAAYFCASSPTATGELFFGEGSRLTVL.